The 6 T cell receptor beta chains given below trace back to one sample, sequenced in a study of cytomegalovirus exposure and HLA in healthy donors. Primers: 60 Vbeta forward and 13 Jbeta reverse. The repertoire was sequenced with immunoSEQ multiplex PCR; TCRdb's copy has only in-frame clones and lacks some. The table shows roughly 130,000 clones, with just under 75% occurring only once. The specimen was PBMCs. Receptors originate from a man aged 35-49 years in good health and CMV-seropositive.

This chain links TRBV7-9 with TRBJ2-5, with D unclear. The germline V and J ends were trimmed by 5 bases and 5 bases, with 21 bases remaining between them. The germline V gene encodes CDR1 SEHNR and CDR2 FQNEAQ (reference sequence). The CDR3 has 16 residues. CDR3 protein: CASSPPRPLVSETQYF. The CDR3 coding sequence is TGTGCCAGCAGCCCTCCGCGGCCCTTGGTCTCGGAGACCCAGTACTTC.

This clone was recorded only once. This chain uses TRBV5-1 with TRBJ2-4; the match to TRBD1 covers 7 bases. V lost 4 bases and J lost 0; bases outside the gene matches: 7. The germline CDR1 and CDR2 sequences are SGHRS and YFSETQ. This CDR3 contains 16 residues. Here the CDR3 DNA reads TGCGCCAGCAGCCCCACAGGGGCATTAGCCAAAAACATTCAGTACTTC. It specifies CASSPTGALAKNIQYF.

Comment on this clone: This specimen includes other DNA sequences encoding the same CDR3. V gene TRBV27 combines with J gene TRBJ2-5; tentatively, D is TRBD1 (5 bases). Trimming took 7 bases from V and 2 from J, leaving 11 bases between them. Germline CDR1 is MNHEY and CDR2 is SMNVEV (reference sequence). This CDR3 region has 13 residues. The CDR3 region is CASTQAGQETQYF. The CDR3 nucleotides read TGTGCCAGCACACAGGCCGGTCAAGAGACCCAGTACTTC.

The V and J genes are TRBV19 and TRBJ1-4; 8 nucleotides agree with TRBD1. Germline V gene sequence: CDR1 LNHDA, CDR2 SQIVND (reference sequence). This CDR3 is built from 14 residues. V was pared by 5 bases and J by 8 bases, with 7 bases of the junction left unmatched. As DNA, the CDR3 is TGTGCCAGTAGTCCGGGACAGGCGCACGAAAAACTGTTTTTT. Its protein product is CASSPGQAHEKLFF.

The CDR3, as DNA: TGTGCCAGCAACGATGACAGCTACGAGCAGTACTTC. Translation gives CASNDDSYEQYF. The chain recombines TRBV11-1 with TRBJ2-7, with D perhaps TRBD1 (5 bases). Trimming left V 7 bases short and J 3 bases short, with 10 bases between. This CDR3 has 12 residues. Germline-derived CDR1 and CDR2 are SGHAT and FQDESV (reference sequence). Full variable domain (rest looked up from reference TRBV11-1 and TRBJ2-7): EAEVAQSPRYKITEKSQAVAFWCDPISGHATLYWYRQILGQGPELLVQFQDESVVDDSQLPKDRFSAERLKGVDSTLKIQPAELGDSAMYLCASNDDSYEQYFGPGTRLTVT.

The chain links TRBV4-2 to TRBJ1-6, with 8 bases matching TRBD1. Germline V CDR1 and CDR2: LGHNA, YNFKEQ. The CDR3 is made up of 20 amino acids. With 0 bases clipped from V and 6 bases from J, the junction kept 16 bases outside the gene matches. CDR3 bases: TGTGCCAGCAGCCAAGATGTTAGGAGGACAGGGAGCTTTCCTAATTCACCCCTCCACTTT. This sequence encodes CASSQDVRRTGSFPNSPLHF.